Following are 11 T cell receptor beta chains from one sample sequenced in a study of blood T cell repertoires in COVID-19. Libraries were prepared by immunoSEQ multiplex PCR; TCRdb keeps only in-frame clonotypes and omits some of them. In the table there are 85,000 to 95,000 clones, approximately 88% of which are singletons. What was sequenced was peripheral blood. All receptors derive from a man between 60 and 75 years old with acute or convalescent COVID-19.

The rearrangement links TRBV7-9 to TRBJ2-7, with 8 bases that match TRBD2. The trim removed 4 bases at V and 6 bases at J, leaving 17 bases unmatched. Germline V lookup: CDR1 SEHNR, CDR2 FQNEAQ (reference sequence). CDR3 length equals 17 residues. The CDR3 spells CASSYPPVGLGVGEQYF. CDR3 nucleotide sequence: TGTGCCAGCAGCTATCCACCGGTGGGACTAGGTGTTGGCGAGCAGTACTTC.

The chain is built from TRBV5-1 and TRBJ2-1, with 7 bases fitting TRBD1. Germline CDR1 SGHRS, CDR2 YFSETQ. The CDR3 loop spans 14 amino acids. Trimming at V came to 4 bases and at J to 6 bases, leaving 7 bases not matched to a gene. CDR3 in DNA: TGCGCCAGCAGCCCAGGACAGGACCGCAATGAGCAGTTCTTC. Translation gives CASSPGQDRNEQFF.

The rearrangement joins TRBV7-2 to TRBJ1-5; no definite D call. With 1 base removed from V and 0 bases from J, the gap between germline ends came to 7 bases. CDR3 length equals 15 residues. The V gene's germline CDR1 is SGHTA and CDR2 FQGNSA. The CDR3: CASSLVVNSNQPQHF. Here the CDR3 DNA reads TGTGCCAGCAGCTTAGTTGTTAATAGCAATCAGCCCCAGCATTTT.

This clone turned up a few times. The V call is TRBV5-4, the J call TRBJ1-6; D is unresolved. The CDR3 runs 15 residues. With 0 bases removed from V and 0 bases from J, the gap between germline ends came to 4 bases. Germline V gives CDR1 SGHNT, CDR2 YYREEE (reference sequence). The CDR3 loop reads CASSLGSSYNSPLHF. CDR3 bases: TGTGCCAGCAGCTTGGGCAGCTCCTATAATTCACCCCTCCACTTT. Full variable domain (outside the CDR3, taken from reference TRBV5-4 and TRBJ1-6): ETGVTQSPTHLIKTRGQQVTLRCSSQSGHNTVSWYQQALGQGPQFIFQYYREEENGRGNFPPRFSGLQFPNYSSELNVNALELDDSALYLCASSLGSSYNSPLHFGNGTRLTVT.

This clone was picked up a small number of times. V gene TRBV19 combines with J gene TRBJ2-1; a possible D gene is TRBD1 (5 bases). The V and J ends lost 5 bases and 8 bases respectively, with 16 bases between them. This CDR3 is 14 amino acids long. Germline CDR1 and CDR2: LNHDA and SQIVND (reference sequence). Here the CDR3 DNA reads TGTGCCAGTAGTCTAACCTTCAGGGAAGATGAGCAGTTCTTC. Translating it yields CASSLTFREDEQFF.

The V and J genes are TRBV6-6 and TRBJ1-2; 7 bases are a match to TRBD1. The junction had 3 bases not matched to a gene; V was cut back by 4 bases and J by 4 bases. Germline CDR1 MNHNY, CDR2 SVGAGI (reference sequence). CDR3 length: 13 residues. The CDR3 bases are TGTGCCAGCAGTTTGGGACAGCTCTATGGCTACACCTTC. The encoded protein is CASSLGQLYGYTF.

This chain uses TRBV6-5 with TRBJ1-4; a weak D match, TRBD1 (6 bases). V was pared by 6 bases and J by 0 bases, with 11 bases between. Per germline, CDR1 MNHEY and CDR2 SVGAGI. CDR3 size: 15 residues. The CDR3 sequence: CASRARGATNEKLFF. DNA of the CDR3: TGTGCCAGCAGAGCCAGGGGAGCAACTAATGAAAAACTGTTTTTT.

The V gene is TRBV5-1, the J gene TRBJ2-1; D possibly corresponds to TRBD1 (6 bases). The V and J ends lost 6 bases and 6 bases respectively, with 13 bases between them. The CDR3 loop spans 13 amino acids. Germline CDR1 reads SGHRS; CDR2 reads YFSETQ. CDR3 nucleotide sequence: TGCGCCAGCAAAGAAGCAGGGGCCAATGAGCAGTTCTTC. As protein: CASKEAGANEQFF.

Notes on this clone: One end of the junction varies from germline; a read error may be responsible. The rearrangement joins TRBV10-3 to TRBJ2-7; TRBD1 matches 8 bases. This CDR3 is built from 13 residues. In germline, CDR1 is ENHRY, CDR2 SYGVKD. The chain's CDR3 is CAISEPRDRTPDF. In DNA form, the CDR3 reads TGTGCCATCAGTGAGCCACGGGACAGGACCCCCGACTTC.

The rearrangement joins TRBV19 to TRBJ1-6; TRBD1 aligns across 7 bases. V was clipped by 7 bases and J by 9 bases; unmatched bases: 6. CDR1 is LNHDA and CDR2 is SQIVND in the germline V gene (reference sequence). This CDR3 comprises 13 residues. CDR3 DNA: TGTGCCAGTACCTCGACAGGGATTTCACCCCTCCACTTT. It yields the protein CASTSTGISPLHF.

The CDR3 DNA reads as TGTGCCAGCAGCATGACAGGGGTCTCTAACTATGGCTACACCTTC. It is translated as CASSMTGVSNYGYTF. The chain employs TRBV5-6 and TRBJ1-2; TRBD1 matches 8 bases. CDR1 is SGHDT, CDR2 YYEEEE, per germline. After removal of 4 bases from V and 0 bases from J, the junction contained 5 bases not matched to a gene. The CDR3 loop spans 15 amino acids.